Following are 16 T cell receptor beta chains from one sample sequenced in a study of cytomegalovirus exposure and HLA in healthy donors. The PCR used 60 Vbeta and 13 Jbeta primers. TCRdb keeps only in-frame clones here, not all; method: immunoSEQ multiplex PCR. The sample contains roughly 140,000 clones, 70% to 80% of which appear only once. The material sequenced was PBMCs. These receptors all stem from a woman aged 18 to 35 in good health and CMV-seropositive.

This rearrangement joins TRBV6-1 to TRBJ2-7; a weak D match, TRBD1 (6 bases). Deletions cut 6 bases from V and 4 bases from J, with 16 bases between. The CDR3 loop spans 14 amino acids. Germline lookup yields CDR1 MNHNS and CDR2 SASEGT. The CDR3 coding sequence is TGTGCCAGCAGCCGGGACATTGTAACTTACGAGCAGTACTTC. Its protein product is CASSRDIVTYEQYF.

The chain links TRBV19 to TRBJ2-4; D perhaps matches TRBD2 (7 bases). This CDR3 contains 15 residues. Deletions cut 3 bases from V and 0 bases from J, with 9 bases between. CDR1 LNHDA and CDR2 SQIVND come from the germline V gene (reference sequence). CDR3 coding DNA: TGTGCCAGTAGTATTCGGGGGGCAGCCAAAAACATTCAGTACTTC. Protein sequence: CASSIRGAAKNIQYF.

This clone was seen only a few times. The chain recombines TRBV19 with TRBJ1-6; TRBD1 agrees at 7 bases. This CDR3 has 14 amino acids. The ends lost 5 bases at V and 8 bases at J; junction bases unmatched: 6. The germline CDR1 and CDR2 sequences are LNHDA and SQIVND (reference sequence). The CDR3: CASSRQGMDSPLHF. CDR3 in DNA: TGTGCCAGTAGTCGACAGGGTATGGATTCACCCCTCCACTTT.

V and J are TRBV28 and TRBJ1-6, with TRBD1 matching over 7 bases. CDR3 length equals 14 residues. V gave up 8 bases and J gave up 7 bases; unmatched junction bases: 8. In germline, CDR1 is MDHEN, CDR2 SYDVKM. CDR3 residues: CASRPGTVNSPLHF. For the CDR3, the DNA is TGTGCCAGCCGCCCCGGGACAGTGAATTCACCCCTCCACTTT.

The chain has TRBV28 and TRBJ1-2; D gene ambiguous. Trimming cost V 6 bases and J 0 bases, with 17 bases left between them. The CDR3 consists of 16 residues. CDR1 MDHEN and CDR2 SYDVKM come from the germline V gene. The DNA of the CDR3 is TGTGCCAGCAGAAAATTGGGCGAAAGGCCTAACTATGGCTACACCTTC. It specifies CASRKLGERPNYGYTF.

The J gene is TRBJ1-2, the V gene TRBV4-1; TRBD1 agrees at 9 bases. The CDR3 spans 16 residues. Germline V gene data show CDR1 as MGHRA and CDR2 as YSYEKL. V was clipped by 3 bases and J by 4 bases; unmatched bases: 9. The CDR3 bases are TGCGCCAGCAGCCAGGGACCGAGGACAGGGGCCTATGGCTACACCTTC. Translated, it gives CASSQGPRTGAYGYTF.

Only a few counts were recorded for this clone. The chain has TRBV7-2 and TRBJ1-4, with 7 nucleotides matching TRBD1. This CDR3 spans 14 amino acids. Germline CDR1 and CDR2: SGHTA and FQGNSA. V lost 3 bases and J lost 3; bases outside the gene matches: 1. CDR3 sequence reads: CASSFGTANEKLFF. CDR3 DNA: TGTGCCAGCAGCTTCGGGACAGCTAATGAAAAACTGTTTTTT. Full variable domain (outside the CDR3, taken from reference TRBV7-2 and TRBJ1-4): GAGVSQSPSNKVTEKGKDVELRCDPISGHTALYWYRQSLGQGLEFLIYFQGNSAPDKSGLPSDRFSAERTGGSVSTLTIQRTQQEDSAVYLCASSFGTANEKLFFGSGTQLSVL.

The sample holds a few counts of this clone. The V gene is TRBV5-1, the J gene TRBJ1-1, with D possibly matching TRBD1 (5 bases). Looked up from germline, CDR1 is SGHRS and CDR2 is YFSETQ. V was pared by 0 bases and J by 1 base, with 10 bases between. This CDR3 has 15 residues. CDR3 amino acids: CASSLGRVQNTEAFF. The CDR3 DNA reads TGCGCCAGCAGCTTGGGCAGGGTTCAGAACACTGAAGCTTTCTTT.

V is TRBV28 and J is TRBJ1-2; D perhaps matches TRBD1 (5 bases). The V gene lost 2 bases and the J gene lost 4 bases, with 11 bases spanning the gap. From germline, CDR1 is MDHEN and CDR2 SYDVKM. This CDR3 contains 14 residues. In DNA form, the CDR3 reads TGTGCCAGCAGTTTAATGGTCGGGGGCTATGGCTACACCTTC. Translating it yields CASSLMVGGYGYTF.

The chain employs TRBV27 and TRBJ2-7; weak D call: TRBD1 (5 bases). The germline V gene has CDR1 MNHEY and CDR2 SMNVEV (reference sequence). Trimming took off 3 bases at V and 4 bases at J, with 10 bases between the two ends. This CDR3 region has 13 residues. CDR3 in amino acids: CASSFDSGYEQYF. For the CDR3, the DNA is TGTGCCAGCAGTTTTGACAGTGGTTACGAGCAGTACTTC.

The V gene is TRBV5-1, the J gene TRBJ2-7; 8 bases are shared with TRBD2. The V gene end was trimmed by 1 base and the J gene end by 4 bases; junction bases not matched to a gene: 13. The CDR3 has 17 amino acids. Germline CDR1 SGHRS, CDR2 YFSETQ. This CDR3 is CASSLYVLGLERYEQYF. The CDR3 nucleotides are TGCGCCAGCAGCTTGTACGTCTTGGGACTAGAGAGATACGAGCAGTACTTC.

The gene calls are TRBV5-5 and TRBJ1-1, with 7 bases matching TRBD1. The CDR3 sequence is 16 residues long. J was trimmed by 0 bases and V by 4 bases; bases with no gene match: 9. Looked up from germline, CDR1 is SGHKS and CDR2 is YYEKEE (reference sequence). CDR3 sequence (DNA): TGTGCCAGCAGCCTCAGGGCGACAGGGCTGAACACTGAAGCTTTCTTT. The encoded protein is CASSLRATGLNTEAFF. Full variable domain (rest looked up from reference TRBV5-5 and TRBJ1-1): DAGVTQSPTHLIKTRGQQVTLRCSPISGHKSVSWYQQVLGQGPQFIFQYYEKEERGRGNFPDRFSARQFPNYSSELNVNALLLGDSALYLCASSLRATGLNTEAFFGQGTRLTVV.

This sequence joins TRBV19 and TRBJ1-3; D remains ambiguous. The germline V gene has CDR1 LNHDA and CDR2 SQIVND (reference sequence). Trimming pared 7 bases from V and 0 bases from J, leaving 13 bases between. This CDR3 contains 15 residues. Here the CDR3 DNA reads TGTGCCAGTAAACGCGGACTTTACTCTGGAAACACCATATATTTT. Residues: CASKRGLYSGNTIYF.

The chain joins TRBV6-6 to TRBJ1-3; D gene uncertain. There are 13 residues in the CDR3. CDR1 MNHNY and CDR2 SVGAGI come from the germline V gene (reference sequence). Trimming took 8 bases from V and 0 from J, leaving 8 bases between them. CDR3: CASAGSSGNTIYF. The CDR3 DNA sequence: TGTGCCAGCGCCGGTAGCTCTGGAAACACCATATATTTT.

The chain joins TRBV29-1 to TRBJ1-1, with a tentative D call TRBD1 (5 bases). The V end was cut by 4 bases, the J end by 3 bases, with 9 bases between. The V gene's germline CDR1 is SQVTM and CDR2 ANQGSEA. This CDR3 contains 12 residues. The CDR3 is CSVGLGDTEAFF. In nucleotides, the CDR3 is TGCAGCGTTGGACTAGGGGACACTGAAGCTTTCTTT.

The chain is built from TRBV30 and TRBJ1-6, with 12 bases that match TRBD1. The CDR3 is 15 residues long. The trim removed 3 bases at V and 8 bases at J, leaving 5 bases unmatched. Germline CDR1 GTSNPN, CDR2 SVGIG (reference sequence). The CDR3 here is CAWRRDRGLDSPLHF. For the CDR3, the DNA is TGTGCCTGGAGACGGGACAGGGGGCTAGATTCACCCCTCCACTTT. Supplemented by reference TRBV30 and TRBJ1-6, the full variable domain reads SQTIHQWPATLVQPVGSPLSLECTVEGTSNPNLYWYRQAAGRGLQLLFYSVGIGQISSEVPQNLSASRPQDRQFILSSKKLLLSDSGFYLCAWRRDRGLDSPLHFGNGTRLTVT.